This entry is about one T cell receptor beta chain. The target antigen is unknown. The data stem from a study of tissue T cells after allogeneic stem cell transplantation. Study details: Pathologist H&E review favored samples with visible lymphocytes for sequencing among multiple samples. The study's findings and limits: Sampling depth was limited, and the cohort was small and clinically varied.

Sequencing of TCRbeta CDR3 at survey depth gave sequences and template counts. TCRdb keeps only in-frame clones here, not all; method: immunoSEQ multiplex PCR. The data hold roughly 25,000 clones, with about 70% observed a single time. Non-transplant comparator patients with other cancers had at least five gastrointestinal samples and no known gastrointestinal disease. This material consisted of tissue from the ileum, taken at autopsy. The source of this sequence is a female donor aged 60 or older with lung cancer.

The CDR3 sequence is CASSPTRTDTQYF. The CDR3 DNA is TGCGCCAGCAGCCCCACAAGGACAGATACGCAGTATTTT. This chain joins TRBV5-1 and TRBJ2-3, with D unclear. Trimming took off 4 bases at V and 3 bases at J, with 9 bases between the two ends. CDR3 length equals 13 residues. The germline CDR1 and CDR2 sequences are SGHRS and YFSETQ. The full variable domain, its missing parts supplied by reference TRBV5-1 and TRBJ2-3, is KAGVTQTPRYLIKTRGQQVTLSCSPISGHRSVSWYQQTPGQGLQFLFEYFSETQRNKGNFPGRFSGRQFSNSRSEMNVSTLELGDSALYLCASSPTRTDTQYFGPGTRLTVL.